This TCR beta chain emerged from a study of blood T cell repertoires in COVID-19. Repertoires were generated with immunoSEQ multiplex PCR, while TCRdb's copy carries only in-frame clones and drops some. The sample has around 120,000 clones; 65% to 80% are singletons. The CDR3 runs to 16 residues. Germline loops: CDR1 GTSNPN, CDR2 SVGIG (reference sequence). Trimming removed 0 bases from V and 6 bases from J, with 18 bases in between. The sample comprised peripheral blood. The chain combines TRBV30 with TRBJ2-1, with D hard to call. The TCR sequence derives from a man between 70 and 80 years old with acute or convalescent COVID-19. CDR3 nucleotide sequence: TGTGCCTGGAGTGTAGCGTTGTTCGGCGTTAGCAATGAGCAGTTCTTC. This translates into CAWSVALFGVSNEQFF.